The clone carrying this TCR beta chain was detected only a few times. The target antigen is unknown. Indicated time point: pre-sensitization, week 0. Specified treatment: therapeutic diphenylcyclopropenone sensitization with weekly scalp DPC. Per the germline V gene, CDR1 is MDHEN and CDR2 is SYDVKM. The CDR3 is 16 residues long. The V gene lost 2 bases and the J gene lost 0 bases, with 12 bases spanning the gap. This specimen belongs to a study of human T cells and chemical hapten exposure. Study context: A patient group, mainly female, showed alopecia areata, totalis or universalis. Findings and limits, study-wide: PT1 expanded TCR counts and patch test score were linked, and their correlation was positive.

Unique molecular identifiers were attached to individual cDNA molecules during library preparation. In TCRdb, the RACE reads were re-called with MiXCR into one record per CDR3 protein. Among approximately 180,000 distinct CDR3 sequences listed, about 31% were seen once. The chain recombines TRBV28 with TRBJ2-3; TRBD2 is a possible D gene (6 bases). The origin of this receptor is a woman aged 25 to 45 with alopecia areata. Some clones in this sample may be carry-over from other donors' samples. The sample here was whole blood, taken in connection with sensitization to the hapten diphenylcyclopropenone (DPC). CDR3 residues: CASSLVGGPSTDTQYF. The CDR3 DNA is TGTGCCAGCAGTTTAGTGGGGGGACCTAGCACAGATACGCAGTATTTT. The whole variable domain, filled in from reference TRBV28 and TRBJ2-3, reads DVKVTQSSRYLVKRTGEKVFLECVQDMDHENMFWYRQDPGLGLRLIYFSYDVKMKEKGDIPEGYSVSREKKERFSLILESASTNQTSMYLCASSLVGGPSTDTQYFGPGTRLTVL.